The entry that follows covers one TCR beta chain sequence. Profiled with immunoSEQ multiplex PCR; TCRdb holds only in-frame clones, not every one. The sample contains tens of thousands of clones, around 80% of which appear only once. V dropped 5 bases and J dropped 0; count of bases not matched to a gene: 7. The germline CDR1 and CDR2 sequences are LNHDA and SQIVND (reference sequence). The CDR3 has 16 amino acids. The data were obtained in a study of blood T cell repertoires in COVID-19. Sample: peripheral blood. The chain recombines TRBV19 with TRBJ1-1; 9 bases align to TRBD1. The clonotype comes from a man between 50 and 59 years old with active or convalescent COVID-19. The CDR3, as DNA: TGTGCCAGTAGTTATTCACAGGGGGCCATGAACACTGAAGCTTTCTTT. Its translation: CASSYSQGAMNTEAFF.